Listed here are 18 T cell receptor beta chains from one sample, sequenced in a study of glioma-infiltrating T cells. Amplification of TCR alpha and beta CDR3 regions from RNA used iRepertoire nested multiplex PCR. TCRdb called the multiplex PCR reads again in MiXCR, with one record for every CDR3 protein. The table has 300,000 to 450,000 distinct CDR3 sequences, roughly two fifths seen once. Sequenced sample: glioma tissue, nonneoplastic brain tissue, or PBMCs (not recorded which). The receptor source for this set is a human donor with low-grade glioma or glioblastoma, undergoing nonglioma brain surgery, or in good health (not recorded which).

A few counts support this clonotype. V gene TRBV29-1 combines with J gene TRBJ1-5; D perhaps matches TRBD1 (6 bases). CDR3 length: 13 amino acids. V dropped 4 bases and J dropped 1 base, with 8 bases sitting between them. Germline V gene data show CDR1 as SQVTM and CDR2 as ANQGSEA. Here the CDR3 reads CSVAGTSNQPQHF. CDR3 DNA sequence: TGCAGCGTTGCCGGGACAAGCAATCAGCCCCAGCATTTT.

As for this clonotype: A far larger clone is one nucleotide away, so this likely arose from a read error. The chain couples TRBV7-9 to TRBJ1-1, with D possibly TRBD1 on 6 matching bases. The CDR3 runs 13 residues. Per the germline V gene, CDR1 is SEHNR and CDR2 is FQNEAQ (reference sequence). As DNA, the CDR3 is TGTGCCAGCACCTTACAGGGGAACACTGAAGCTTTCTTT. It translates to CASTLQGNTEAFF.

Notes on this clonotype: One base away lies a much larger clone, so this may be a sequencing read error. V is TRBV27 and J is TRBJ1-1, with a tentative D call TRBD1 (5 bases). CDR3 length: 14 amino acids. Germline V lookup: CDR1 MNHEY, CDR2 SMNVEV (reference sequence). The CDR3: CASSLGGGNTAAFF. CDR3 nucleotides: TGTGCCAGCAGTTTAGGGGGAGGAAACACTGCAGCTTTCTTT.

The CDR3 is CASSIQTERYEQYF. The CDR3 region has the DNA TGTGCCAGTAGTATCCAGACAGAGAGATACGAGCAGTACTTC. The chain joins TRBV19 to TRBJ2-7; TRBD1 is a possible D gene (5 bases). V was shortened by 3 bases and J by 4 bases, with 13 bases between the two germline ends. Germline values: CDR1 LNHDA, CDR2 SQIVND (reference sequence). This CDR3 contains 14 residues.

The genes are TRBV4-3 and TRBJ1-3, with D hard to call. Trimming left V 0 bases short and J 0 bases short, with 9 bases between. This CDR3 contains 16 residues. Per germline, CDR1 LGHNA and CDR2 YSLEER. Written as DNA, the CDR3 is TGCGCCAGCAGCCAAGACCTGAGGTACTCTGGAAACACCATATATTTT. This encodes CASSQDLRYSGNTIYF.

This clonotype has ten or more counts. This CDR3 is CASSMGTEAFF. Written as DNA, the CDR3 is TGTGCCAGCAGCATGGGCACTGAAGCTTTCTTT. V usage is TRBV7-9 and J usage is TRBJ1-1, with unresolved D. Trimming removed 5 bases at V and 4 bases at J, with 5 bases between. Germline V gene sequence: CDR1 SEHNR, CDR2 FQNEAQ (reference sequence). The CDR3 has 11 amino acids.

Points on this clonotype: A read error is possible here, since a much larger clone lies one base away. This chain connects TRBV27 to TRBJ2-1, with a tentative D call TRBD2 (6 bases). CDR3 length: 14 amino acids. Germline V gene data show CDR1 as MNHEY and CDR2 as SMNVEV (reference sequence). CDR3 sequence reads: CASSWARTSNEQLF. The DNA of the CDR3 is TGTGCCAGCAGTTGGGCTCGAACTAGCAATGAGCAGCTCTTC.

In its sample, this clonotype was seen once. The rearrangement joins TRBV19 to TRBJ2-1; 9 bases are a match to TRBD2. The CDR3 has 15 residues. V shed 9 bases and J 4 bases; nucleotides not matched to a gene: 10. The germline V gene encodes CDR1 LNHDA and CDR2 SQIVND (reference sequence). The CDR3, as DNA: TGTGCCAGGACCGCTTCGCGGGAGGGATACAATGAGCAGTTCTTC. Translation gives CARTASREGYNEQFF.

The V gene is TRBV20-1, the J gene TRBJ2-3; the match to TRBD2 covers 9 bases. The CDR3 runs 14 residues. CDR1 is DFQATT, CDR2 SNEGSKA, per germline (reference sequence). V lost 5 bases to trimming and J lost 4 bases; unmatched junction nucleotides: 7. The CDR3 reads CSALAGTTADTQYF. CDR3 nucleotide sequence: TGCAGTGCTCTAGCGGGAACAACGGCAGATACGCAGTATTTT.

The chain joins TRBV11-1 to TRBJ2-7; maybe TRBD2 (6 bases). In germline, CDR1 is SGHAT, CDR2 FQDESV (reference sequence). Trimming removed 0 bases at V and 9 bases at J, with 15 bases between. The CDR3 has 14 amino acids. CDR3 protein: CASSLAGGRKVQYF. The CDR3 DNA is TGTGCCAGCAGCTTAGCGGGGGGACGAAAGGTGCAGTACTTC.

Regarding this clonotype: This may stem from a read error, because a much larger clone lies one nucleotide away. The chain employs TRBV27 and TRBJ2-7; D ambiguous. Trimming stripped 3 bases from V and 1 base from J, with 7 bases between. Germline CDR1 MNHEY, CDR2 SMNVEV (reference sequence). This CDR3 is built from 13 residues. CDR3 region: CASSFLYSYEQYF. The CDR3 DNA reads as TGTGCCAGCAGTTTTTTGTATTCCTACGAGCAGTACTTC.

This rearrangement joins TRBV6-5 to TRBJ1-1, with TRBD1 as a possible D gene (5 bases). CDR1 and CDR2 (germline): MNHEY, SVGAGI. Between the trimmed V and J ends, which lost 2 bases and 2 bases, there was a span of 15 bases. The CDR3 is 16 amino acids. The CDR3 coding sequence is TGTGCCAGCAGTTACCCGAGAGAGGGGAGAAACACTGAAGCTTTCTTT. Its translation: CASSYPREGRNTEAFF.

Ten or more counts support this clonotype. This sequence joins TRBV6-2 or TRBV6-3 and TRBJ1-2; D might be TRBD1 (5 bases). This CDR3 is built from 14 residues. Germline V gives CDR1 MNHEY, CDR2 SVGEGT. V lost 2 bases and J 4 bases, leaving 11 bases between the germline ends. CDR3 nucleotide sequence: TGTGCCAGCAGTTACAGGGGAGATACCTATGGCTACACCTTC. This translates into CASSYRGDTYGYTF.

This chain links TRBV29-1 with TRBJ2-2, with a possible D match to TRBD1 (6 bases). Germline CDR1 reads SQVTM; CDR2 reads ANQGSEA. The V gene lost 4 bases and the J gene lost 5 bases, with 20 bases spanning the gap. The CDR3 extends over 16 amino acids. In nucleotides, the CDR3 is TGCAGCGTTGCTCAATTCAGGGGCCAAGGAACCGGGGAGCTGTTTTTT. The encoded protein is CSVAQFRGQGTGELFF.

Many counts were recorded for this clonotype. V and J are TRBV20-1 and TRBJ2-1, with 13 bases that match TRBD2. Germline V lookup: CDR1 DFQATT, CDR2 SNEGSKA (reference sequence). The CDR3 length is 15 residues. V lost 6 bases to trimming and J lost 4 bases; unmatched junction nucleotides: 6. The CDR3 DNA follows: TGCAGTGCAAAGACTAGCGGGAGGAGATACAATGAGCAGTTCTTC. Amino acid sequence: CSAKTSGRRYNEQFF.

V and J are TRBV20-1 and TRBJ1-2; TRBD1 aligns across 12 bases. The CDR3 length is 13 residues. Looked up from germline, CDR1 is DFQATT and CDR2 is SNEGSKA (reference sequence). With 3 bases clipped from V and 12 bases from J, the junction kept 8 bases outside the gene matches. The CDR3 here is CSARGTGGHGHTF. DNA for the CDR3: TGCAGTGCTAGGGGGACAGGGGGCCACGGCCACACCTTC.

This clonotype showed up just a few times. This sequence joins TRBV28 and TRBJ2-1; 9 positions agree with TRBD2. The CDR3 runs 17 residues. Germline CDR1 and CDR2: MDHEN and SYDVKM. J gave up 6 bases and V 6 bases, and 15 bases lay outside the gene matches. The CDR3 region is CASRVPVYSGRSNEQFF. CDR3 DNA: TGTGCCAGCAGGGTACCGGTATATAGCGGGAGAAGCAATGAGCAGTTCTTC.

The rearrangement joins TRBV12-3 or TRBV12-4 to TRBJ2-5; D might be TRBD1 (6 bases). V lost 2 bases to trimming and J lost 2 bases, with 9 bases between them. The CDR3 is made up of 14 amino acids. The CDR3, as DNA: TGTGCCAGCAGTTTAATGGGGGCGCAAGAGACCCAGTACTTC. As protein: CASSLMGAQETQYF.